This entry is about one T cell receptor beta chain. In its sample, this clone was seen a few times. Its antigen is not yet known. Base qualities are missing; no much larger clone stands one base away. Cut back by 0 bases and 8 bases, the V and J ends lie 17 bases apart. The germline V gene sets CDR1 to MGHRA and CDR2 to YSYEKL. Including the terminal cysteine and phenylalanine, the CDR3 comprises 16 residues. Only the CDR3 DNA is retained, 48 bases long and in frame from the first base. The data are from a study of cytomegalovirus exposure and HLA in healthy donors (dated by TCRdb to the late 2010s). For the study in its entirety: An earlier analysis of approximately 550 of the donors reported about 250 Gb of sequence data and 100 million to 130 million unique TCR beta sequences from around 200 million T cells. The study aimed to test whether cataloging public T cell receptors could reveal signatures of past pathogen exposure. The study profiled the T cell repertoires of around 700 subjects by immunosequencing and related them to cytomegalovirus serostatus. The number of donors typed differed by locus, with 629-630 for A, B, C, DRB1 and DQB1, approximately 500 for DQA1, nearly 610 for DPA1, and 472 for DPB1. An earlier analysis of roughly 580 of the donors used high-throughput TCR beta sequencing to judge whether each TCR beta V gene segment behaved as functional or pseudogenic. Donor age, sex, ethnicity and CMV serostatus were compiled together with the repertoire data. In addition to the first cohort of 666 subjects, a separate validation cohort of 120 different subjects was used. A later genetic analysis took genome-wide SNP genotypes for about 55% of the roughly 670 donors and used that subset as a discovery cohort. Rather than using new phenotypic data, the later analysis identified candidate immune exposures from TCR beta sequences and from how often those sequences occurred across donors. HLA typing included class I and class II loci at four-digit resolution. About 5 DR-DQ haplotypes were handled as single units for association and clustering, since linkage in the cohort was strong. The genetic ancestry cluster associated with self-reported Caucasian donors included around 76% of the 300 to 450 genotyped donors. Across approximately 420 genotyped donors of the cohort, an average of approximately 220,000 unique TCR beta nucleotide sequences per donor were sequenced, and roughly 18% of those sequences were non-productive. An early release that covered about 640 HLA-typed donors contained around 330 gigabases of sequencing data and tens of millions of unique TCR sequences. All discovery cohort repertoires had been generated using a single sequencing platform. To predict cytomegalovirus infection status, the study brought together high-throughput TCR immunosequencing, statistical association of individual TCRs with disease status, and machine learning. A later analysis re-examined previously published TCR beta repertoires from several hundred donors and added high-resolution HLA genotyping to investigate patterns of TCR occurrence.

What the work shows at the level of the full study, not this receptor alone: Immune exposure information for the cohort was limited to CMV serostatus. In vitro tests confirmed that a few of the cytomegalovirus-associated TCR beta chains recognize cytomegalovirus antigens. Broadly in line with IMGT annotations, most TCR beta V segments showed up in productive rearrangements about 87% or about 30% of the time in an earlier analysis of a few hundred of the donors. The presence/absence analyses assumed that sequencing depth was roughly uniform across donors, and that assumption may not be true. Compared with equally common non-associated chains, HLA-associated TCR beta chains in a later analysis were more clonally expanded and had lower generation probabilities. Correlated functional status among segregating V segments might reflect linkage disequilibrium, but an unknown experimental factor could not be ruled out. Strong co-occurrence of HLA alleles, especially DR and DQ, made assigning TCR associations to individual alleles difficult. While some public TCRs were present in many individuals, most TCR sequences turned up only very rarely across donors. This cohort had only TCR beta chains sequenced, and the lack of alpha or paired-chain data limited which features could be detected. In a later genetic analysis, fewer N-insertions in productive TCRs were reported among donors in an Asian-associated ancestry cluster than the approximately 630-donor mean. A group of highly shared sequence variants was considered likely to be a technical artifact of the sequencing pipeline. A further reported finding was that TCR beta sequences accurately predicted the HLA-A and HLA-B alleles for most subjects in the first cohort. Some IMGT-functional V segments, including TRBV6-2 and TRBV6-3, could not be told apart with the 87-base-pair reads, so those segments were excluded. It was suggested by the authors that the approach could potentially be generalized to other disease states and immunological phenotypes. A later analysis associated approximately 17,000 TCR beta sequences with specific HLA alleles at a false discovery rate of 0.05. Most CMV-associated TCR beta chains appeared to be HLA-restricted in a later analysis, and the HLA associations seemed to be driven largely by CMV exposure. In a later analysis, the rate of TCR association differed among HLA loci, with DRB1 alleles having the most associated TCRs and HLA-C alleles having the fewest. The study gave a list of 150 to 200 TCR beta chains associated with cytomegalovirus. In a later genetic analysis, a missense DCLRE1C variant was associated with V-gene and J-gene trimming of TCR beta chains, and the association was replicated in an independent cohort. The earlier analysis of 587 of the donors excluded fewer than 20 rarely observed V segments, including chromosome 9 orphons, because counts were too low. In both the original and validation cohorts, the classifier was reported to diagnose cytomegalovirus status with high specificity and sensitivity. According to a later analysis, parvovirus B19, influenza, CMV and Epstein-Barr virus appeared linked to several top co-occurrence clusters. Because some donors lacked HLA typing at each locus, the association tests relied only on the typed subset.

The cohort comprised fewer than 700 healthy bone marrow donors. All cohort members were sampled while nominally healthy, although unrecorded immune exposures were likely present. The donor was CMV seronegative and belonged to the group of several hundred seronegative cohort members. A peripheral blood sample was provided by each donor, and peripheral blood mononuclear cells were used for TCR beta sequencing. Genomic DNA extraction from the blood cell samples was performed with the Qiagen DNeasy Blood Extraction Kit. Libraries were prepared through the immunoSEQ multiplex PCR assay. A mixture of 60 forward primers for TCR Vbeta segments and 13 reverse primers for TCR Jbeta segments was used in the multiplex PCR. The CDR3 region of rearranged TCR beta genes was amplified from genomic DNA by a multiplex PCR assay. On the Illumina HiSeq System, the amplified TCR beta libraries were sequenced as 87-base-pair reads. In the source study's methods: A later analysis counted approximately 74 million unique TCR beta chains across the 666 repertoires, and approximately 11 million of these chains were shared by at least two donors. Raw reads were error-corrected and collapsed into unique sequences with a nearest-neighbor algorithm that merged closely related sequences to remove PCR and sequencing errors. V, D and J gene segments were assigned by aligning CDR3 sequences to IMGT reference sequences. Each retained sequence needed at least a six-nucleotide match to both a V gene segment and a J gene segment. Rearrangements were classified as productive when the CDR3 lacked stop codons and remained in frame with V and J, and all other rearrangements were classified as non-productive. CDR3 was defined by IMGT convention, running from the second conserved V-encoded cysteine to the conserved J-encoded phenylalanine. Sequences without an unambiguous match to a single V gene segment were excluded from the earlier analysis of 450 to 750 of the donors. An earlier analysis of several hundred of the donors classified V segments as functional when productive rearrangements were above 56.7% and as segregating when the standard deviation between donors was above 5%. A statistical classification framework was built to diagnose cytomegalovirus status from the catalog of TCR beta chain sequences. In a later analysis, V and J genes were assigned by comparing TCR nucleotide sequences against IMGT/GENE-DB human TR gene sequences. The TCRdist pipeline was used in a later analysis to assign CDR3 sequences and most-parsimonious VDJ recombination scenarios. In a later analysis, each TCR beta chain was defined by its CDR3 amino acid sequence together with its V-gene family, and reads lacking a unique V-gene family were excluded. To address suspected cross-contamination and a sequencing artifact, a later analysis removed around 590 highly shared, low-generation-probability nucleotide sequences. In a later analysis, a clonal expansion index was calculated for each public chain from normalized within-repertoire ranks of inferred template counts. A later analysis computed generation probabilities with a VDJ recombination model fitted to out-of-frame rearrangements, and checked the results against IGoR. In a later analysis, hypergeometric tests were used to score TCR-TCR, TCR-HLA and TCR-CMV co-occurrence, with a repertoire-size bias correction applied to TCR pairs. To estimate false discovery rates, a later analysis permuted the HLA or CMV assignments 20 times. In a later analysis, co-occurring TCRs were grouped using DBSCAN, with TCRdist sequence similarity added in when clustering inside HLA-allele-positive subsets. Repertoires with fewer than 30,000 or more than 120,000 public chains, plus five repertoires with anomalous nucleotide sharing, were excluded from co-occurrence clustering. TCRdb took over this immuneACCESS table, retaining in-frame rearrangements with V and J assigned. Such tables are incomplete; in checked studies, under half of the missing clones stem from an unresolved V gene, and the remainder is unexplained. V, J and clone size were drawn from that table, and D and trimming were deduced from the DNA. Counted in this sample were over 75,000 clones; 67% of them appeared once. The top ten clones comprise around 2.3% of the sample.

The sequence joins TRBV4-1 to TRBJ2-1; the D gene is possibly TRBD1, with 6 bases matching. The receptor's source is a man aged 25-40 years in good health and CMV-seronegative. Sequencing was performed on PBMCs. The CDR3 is CASSQEVTGMGDEQFF. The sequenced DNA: TGCGCCAGCAGCCAAGAGGTGACAGGAATGGGGGATGAGCAGTTCTTC.